This TCR beta chain was recorded in a study of cytomegalovirus exposure and HLA in healthy donors. General study findings and limits: Most sequenced TCRs were rare (though some public TCRs occurred in many donors). In vitro data verified a few CMV-associated chains as specific for CMV antigens. Altogether, 170 or so TCR beta chains were recorded as cytomegalovirus-associated.

Concerning this clone itself: What it recognizes is unknown.

Germline assignment: CDR1 SGHDN and CDR2 FVKESK. CDR3 length equals 15 residues. V lost 4 bases, J lost 0 bases, and 13 bases lay in between. Assay used: immunoSEQ multiplex PCR; TCRdb lists only in-frame clones, some missing. The sample holds 120,000 or so clones, about nine tenths seen once. The sample taken for sequencing was PBMCs. This chain links TRBV14 with TRBJ2-7, with D uncertain. The receptor's source is a man aged 25 to 40 in good health and CMV-seronegative. The CDR3 spells CASSPSRTRSYEQYF. DNA of the CDR3: TGTGCCAGCAGCCCGTCAAGAACGCGCTCCTACGAGCAGTACTTC.